This passage covers 12 T cell receptor beta chains from one sample sequenced in a study of early T cells in non-severe SARS-CoV-2 infection. One entry per CDR3 protein, called by TCRdb with MiXCR from the 5' RACE reads. The sample holds 68,000 or so distinct CDR3 sequences, approximately 10% seen once. Sequencing input: whole blood. The receptors derive from an adult who was a healthcare worker with PCR-confirmed SARS-CoV-2 infection or an uninfected control (not recorded which).

This clonotype was observed a few times. The chain recombines TRBV24-1 with TRBJ1-2; perhaps TRBD1 as D (6 bases). This CDR3 is 14 amino acids long. Germline V lookup: CDR1 KGHDR, CDR2 SFDVKD. V dropped 4 bases and J dropped 4 bases, with 12 bases sitting between them. As DNA, the CDR3 is TGTGCCACCAGTGACCCCCGGACAGTCTATGGCTACACCTTC. This sequence encodes CATSDPRTVYGYTF.

Here the CDR3 DNA reads TGTGCCATCAGTGAAAGTTTCGGGGGCATAGCTGCCACTGAAGCTTTCTTT. This encodes CAISESFGGIAATEAFF. J is TRBJ1-1 and V is TRBV10-3, with D tentatively TRBD1 (6 bases). The germline V and J ends were trimmed by 3 bases and 4 bases, with 21 bases remaining between them. The CDR3 is made up of 17 amino acids. Per the germline V gene, CDR1 is ENHRY and CDR2 is SYGVKD.

This clonotype was counted at least ten times. The rearrangement uses TRBV28 and TRBJ2-1; D is unresolved. Per the germline V gene, CDR1 is MDHEN and CDR2 is SYDVKM. This CDR3 is built from 10 residues. V was shortened by 8 bases and J by 13 bases, with 12 bases between the two germline ends. CDR3 loop: CASSDSDQFF. The CDR3 region has the DNA TGTGCCAGCTCGGATAGTGATCAGTTCTTC.

This clonotype was counted a few times. CDR3 amino acids: CASSQDWAQREFGEQFF. CDR3 bases: TGCGCCAGCAGCCAAGACTGGGCCCAGCGGGAGTTTGGTGAGCAGTTCTTC. The gene calls are TRBV4-1 and TRBJ2-1; TRBD2 matches at 8 bases. V lost 0 bases, J lost 9 bases, and 13 bases stayed unmatched. This CDR3 contains 17 residues. The germline V gene has CDR1 MGHRA and CDR2 YSYEKL.

In its sample, this clonotype was seen a few times. The rearrangement links TRBV5-8 to TRBJ2-3, with D possibly being TRBD1 (5 bases). This CDR3 region has 15 residues. The germline gives CDR1 SGHTS, CDR2 YDEGEE. V lost 2 bases and J 2 bases, leaving 12 bases between the germline ends. The CDR3 is CASSFSGSATDTQYF. In nucleotides, the CDR3 is TGTGCCAGCAGCTTTTCAGGGTCGGCCACAGATACGCAGTATTTT.

This clonotype was counted between two and nine times. The chain combines TRBV7-2 with TRBJ2-7, with 10 bases fitting TRBD2. Germline assignment: CDR1 SGHTA and CDR2 FQGNSA. This CDR3 spans 16 amino acids. The ends lost 5 bases at V and 6 bases at J; junction bases unmatched: 13. CDR3 amino acids: CASSPTLLAGIGEQYF. For the CDR3, the DNA is TGTGCCAGCAGCCCGACCCTACTAGCGGGAATAGGCGAGCAGTACTTC.

A few counts support this clonotype. The rearrangement links TRBV7-2 to TRBJ2-3; D unresolved. The CDR3 covers 12 residues. Germline CDR1 is SGHTA and CDR2 is FQGNSA. V was clipped by 6 bases and J by 5 bases, with 9 bases between them. The CDR3 protein is CASRSGGDTQYF. The CDR3, as DNA: TGTGCCAGCAGGAGTGGTGGAGATACGCAGTATTTT.

In its sample, this clonotype was seen many times. The CDR3 DNA reads as TGTGCCAGCAGCTCCCCTCACCTTTATGAGCAGTTCTTC. Translation: CASSSPHLYEQFF. The gene calls are TRBV5-6 and TRBJ2-1; no firm D call. In germline, CDR1 is SGHDT, CDR2 YYEEEE. Between the trimmed V and J ends, which lost 3 bases and 8 bases, there was a span of 12 bases. The CDR3 is 13 amino acids.

This clonotype was seen at least ten times. The genes are TRBV3-1 and TRBJ1-1; no firm D call. V gave up 3 bases and J gave up 7 bases, with 12 bases separating them. Germline CDR1 and CDR2: LGHDT and YNNKEL (reference sequence). The length of the CDR3 is 13 residues. The DNA for the CDR3 is TGTGCCAGCAGCCATGTCGGTTACAGTGAAGCTTTCTTT. This sequence encodes CASSHVGYSEAFF. Filled out from reference TRBV3-1 and TRBJ1-1, the complete variable domain reads DTAVSQTPKYLVTQMGNDKSIKCEQNLGHDTMYWYKQDSKKFLKIMFSYNNKELIINETVPNRFSPKSPDKAHLNLHINSLELGDSAVYFCASSHVGYSEAFFGQGTRLTVV.

The chain recombines TRBV5-5 with TRBJ2-7; 13 nucleotides agree with TRBD2. The CDR3 loop spans 15 amino acids. Germline CDR1 SGHKS, CDR2 YYEKEE (reference sequence). V gave up 4 bases and J gave up 5 bases; unmatched junction bases: 6. The CDR3 loop reads CASSTGTSGIDEQYF. The CDR3 region has the DNA TGTGCCAGCAGCACTGGGACTAGCGGGATAGACGAGCAGTACTTC. Using reference TRBV5-5 and TRBJ2-7 for the parts outside the CDR3, the full variable domain is DAGVTQSPTHLIKTRGQQVTLRCSPISGHKSVSWYQQVLGQGPQFIFQYYEKEERGRGNFPDRFSARQFPNYSSELNVNALLLGDSALYLCASSTGTSGIDEQYFGPGTRLTVT.

The V call is TRBV4-1, the J call TRBJ1-4; 7 bases line up with TRBD1. V was pared by 3 bases and J by 8 bases, with 3 bases of the junction left unmatched. The CDR3 totals 13 residues. Germline CDR1 and CDR2: MGHRA and YSYEKL. CDR3 bases: TGCGCCAGCAGCCAGACAGGGATCGAAAAACTGTTTTTT. Translating gives CASSQTGIEKLFF.

This chain joins TRBV5-6 and TRBJ2-1; D possibly corresponds to TRBD2 (6 bases). Germline V gene data show CDR1 as SGHDT and CDR2 as YYEEEE. The CDR3 is 14 amino acids. Trimming cost V 4 bases and J 4 bases, with 12 bases left between them. This CDR3 reads CASSRLVRYNEQFF. The DNA of the CDR3 is TGTGCCAGCAGCAGACTAGTGAGATACAATGAGCAGTTCTTC.